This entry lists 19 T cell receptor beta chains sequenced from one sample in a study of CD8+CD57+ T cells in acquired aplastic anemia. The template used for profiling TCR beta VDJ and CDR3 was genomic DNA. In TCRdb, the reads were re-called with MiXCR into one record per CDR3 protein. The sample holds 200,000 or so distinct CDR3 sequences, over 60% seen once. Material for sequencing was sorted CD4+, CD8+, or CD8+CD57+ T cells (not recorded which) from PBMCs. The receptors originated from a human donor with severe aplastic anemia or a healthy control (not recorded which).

CDR3 DNA: TGTGCCAGCAGCTCTCCGGGACAGGGGGCGCGGGGTACTGAAGCTTTCTTT. Amino acid sequence: CASSSPGQGARGTEAFF. The chain employs TRBV7-9 and TRBJ1-1; 12 nucleotides align to TRBD1. Trimming removed 4 bases from V and 5 bases from J; junction bases left unmatched: 11. Germline-derived CDR1 and CDR2 are SEHNR and FQNEAQ (reference sequence). This CDR3 comprises 17 residues.

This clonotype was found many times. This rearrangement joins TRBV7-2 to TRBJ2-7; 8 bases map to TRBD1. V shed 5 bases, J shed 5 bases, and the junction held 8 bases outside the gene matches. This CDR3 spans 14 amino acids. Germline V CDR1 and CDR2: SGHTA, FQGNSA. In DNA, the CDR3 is TGTGCCAGCAGCCCCTGGACAGGGTTCGACGAGCAGTACTTC. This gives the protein CASSPWTGFDEQYF.

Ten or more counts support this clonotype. In DNA form, the CDR3 reads TGTGCCAGCAGCTTAGACCCAGGACTAGTTCGGGACAATGAGCAGTTCTTC. Residues: CASSLDPGLVRDNEQFF. The chain employs TRBV7-8 and TRBJ2-1, with 7 positions matching TRBD2. Germline V lookup: CDR1 SGHVS, CDR2 FQNEAQ. CDR3 length: 17 residues. V trimming: 1 base; J trimming: 5 bases; junction bases outside the gene matches: 11.

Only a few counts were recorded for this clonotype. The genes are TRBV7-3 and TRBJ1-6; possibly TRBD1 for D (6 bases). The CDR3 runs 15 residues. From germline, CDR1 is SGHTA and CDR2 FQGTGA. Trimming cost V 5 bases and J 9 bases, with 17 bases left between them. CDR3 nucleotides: TGTGCCAGCAGCGTAGGAACAGGGCCTGGTTCACCCCTCCACTTT. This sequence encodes CASSVGTGPGSPLHF.

The CDR3 protein is CASSLDLGDRLGYNEQFF. DNA for the CDR3: TGTGCCAGCAGCTTAGACCTTGGGGACAGATTAGGATACAATGAGCAGTTCTTC. The rearrangement links TRBV7-6 to TRBJ2-1; 7 bases fit TRBD1. V lost 1 base and J lost 4; bases outside the gene matches: 13. The CDR3 extends over 18 amino acids. The germline CDR1 and CDR2 sequences are SGHVS and FNYEAQ.

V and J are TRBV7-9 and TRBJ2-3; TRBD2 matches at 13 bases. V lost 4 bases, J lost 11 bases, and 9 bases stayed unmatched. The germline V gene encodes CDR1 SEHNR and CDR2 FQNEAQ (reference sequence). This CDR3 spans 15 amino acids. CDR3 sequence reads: CASSSLAGGHHEQYF. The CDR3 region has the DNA TGTGCCAGCAGCTCACTAGCGGGGGGGCATCATGAGCAGTATTTT. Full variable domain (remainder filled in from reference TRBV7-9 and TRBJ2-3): DTGVSQNPRHKITKRGQNVTFRCDPISEHNRLYWYRQTLGQGPEFLTYFQNEAQLEKSRLLSDRFSAERPKGSFSTLEIQRTEQGDSAMYLCASSSLAGGHHEQYFGPGTRLTVL.

CDR3 loop: CASSTSGRYNEQFF. The CDR3 nucleotides read TGTGCCAGTAGTACTAGCGGGCGCTACAATGAGCAGTTCTTC. The rearrangement uses TRBV7-3 and TRBJ2-1; TRBD2 agrees at 9 bases. The CDR3 extends over 14 amino acids. Germline CDR1 reads SGHTA; CDR2 reads FQGTGA. Trimming cost V 9 bases and J 3 bases; bases outside gene matches: 6.

The CDR3 region is CSVIRGSNQPQHF. As DNA, the CDR3 is TGCAGTGTCATAAGGGGGTCCAATCAGCCCCAGCATTTT. The chain combines TRBV20-1 with TRBJ1-5; D is possibly TRBD1 (6 bases). Trimming cost V 7 bases and J 3 bases, with 13 bases left between them. Germline assignment: CDR1 DFQATT and CDR2 SNEGSKA (reference sequence). CDR3 length equals 13 residues.

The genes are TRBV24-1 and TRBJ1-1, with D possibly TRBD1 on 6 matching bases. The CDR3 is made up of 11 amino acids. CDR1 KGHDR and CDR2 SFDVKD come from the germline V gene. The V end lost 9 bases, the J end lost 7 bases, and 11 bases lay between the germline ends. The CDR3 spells CATSTGNEAFF. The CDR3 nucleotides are TGTGCCACCTCTACAGGGAATGAAGCTTTCTTT.

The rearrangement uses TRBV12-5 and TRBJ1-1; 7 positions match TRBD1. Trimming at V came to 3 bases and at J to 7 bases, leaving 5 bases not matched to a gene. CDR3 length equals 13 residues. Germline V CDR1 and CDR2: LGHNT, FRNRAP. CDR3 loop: CASGLQQGFEAFF. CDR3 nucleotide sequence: TGTGCTAGTGGTTTACAACAGGGGTTTGAAGCTTTCTTT.

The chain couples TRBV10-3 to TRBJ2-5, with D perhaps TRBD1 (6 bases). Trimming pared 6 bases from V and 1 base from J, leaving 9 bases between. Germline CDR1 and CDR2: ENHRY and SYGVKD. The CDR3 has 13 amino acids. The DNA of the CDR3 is TGTGCCATCAGGCGACAGGTCCAAGAGACCCAGTACTTC. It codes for CAIRRQVQETQYF.

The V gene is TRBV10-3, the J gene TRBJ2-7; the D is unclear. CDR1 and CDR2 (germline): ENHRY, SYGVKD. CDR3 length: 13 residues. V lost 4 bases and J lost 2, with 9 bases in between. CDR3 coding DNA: TGTGCCATCAGTGCCGAGAGCGCCTACGAGCAGTACTTC. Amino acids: CAISAESAYEQYF.

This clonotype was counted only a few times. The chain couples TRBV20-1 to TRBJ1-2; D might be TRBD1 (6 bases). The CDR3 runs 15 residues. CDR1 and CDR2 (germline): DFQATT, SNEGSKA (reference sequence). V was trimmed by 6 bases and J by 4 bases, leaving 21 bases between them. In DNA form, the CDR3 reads TGCAGTGCCTCCACCGAGACGGGGGCTTCCTATGGCTACACCTTC. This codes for CSASTETGASYGYTF.

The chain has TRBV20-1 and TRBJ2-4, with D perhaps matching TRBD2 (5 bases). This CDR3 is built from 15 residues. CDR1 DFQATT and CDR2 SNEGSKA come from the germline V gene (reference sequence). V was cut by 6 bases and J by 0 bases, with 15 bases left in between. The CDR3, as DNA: TGCAGTGCCAAAGACTATCTGACAGCCAAAAACATTCAGTACTTC. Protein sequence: CSAKDYLTAKNIQYF.

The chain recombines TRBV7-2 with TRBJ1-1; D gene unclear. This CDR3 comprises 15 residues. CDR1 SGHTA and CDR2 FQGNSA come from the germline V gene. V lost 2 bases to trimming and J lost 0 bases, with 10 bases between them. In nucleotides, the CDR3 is TGTGCCAGCAGCTTATCTTCCGGCATGAACACTGAAGCTTTCTTT. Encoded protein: CASSLSSGMNTEAFF.

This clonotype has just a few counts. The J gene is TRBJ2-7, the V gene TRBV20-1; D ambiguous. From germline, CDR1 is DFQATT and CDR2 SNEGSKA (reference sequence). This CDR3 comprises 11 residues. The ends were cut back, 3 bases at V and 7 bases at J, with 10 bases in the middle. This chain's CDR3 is CSARVTREQYF. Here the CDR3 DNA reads TGCAGTGCTAGGGTCACACGGGAGCAGTACTTC.

This CDR3 reads CATSRVGSIAVEQYF. The CDR3 DNA reads TGTGCCACCAGCAGAGTTGGGAGTATTGCGGTGGAGCAGTACTTC. The chain has TRBV15 and TRBJ2-7; D is perhaps TRBD2 (5 bases). Trimming left V 1 base short and J 7 bases short, with 17 bases between. Per the germline V gene, CDR1 is LNHNV and CDR2 is YYDKDF (reference sequence). The CDR3 is 15 residues long. The whole variable domain, filled in from reference TRBV15 and TRBJ2-7, reads DAMVIQNPRYQVTQFGKPVTLSCSQTLNHNVMYWYQQKSSQAPKLLFHYYDKDFNNEADTPDNFQSRRPNTSFCFLDIRSPGLGDTAMYLCATSRVGSIAVEQYFGPGTRLTVT.

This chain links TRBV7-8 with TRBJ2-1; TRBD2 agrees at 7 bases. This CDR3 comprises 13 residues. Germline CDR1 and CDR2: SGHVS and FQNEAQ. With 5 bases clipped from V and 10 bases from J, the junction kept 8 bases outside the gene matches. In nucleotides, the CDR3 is TGTGCCAGCAGCCTGAGACTAGCTGGGGAGCAGTTCTTC. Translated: CASSLRLAGEQFF.

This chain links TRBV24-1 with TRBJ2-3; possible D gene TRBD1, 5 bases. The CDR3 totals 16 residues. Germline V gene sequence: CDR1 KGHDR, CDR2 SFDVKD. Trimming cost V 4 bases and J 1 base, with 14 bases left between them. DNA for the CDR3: TGTGCCACCAGTGACTACGACAGCCCCGGCACAGATACGCAGTATTTT. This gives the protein CATSDYDSPGTDTQYF.